This T cell receptor beta chain was captured in a study of blood T cell repertoires in COVID-19. Across the whole study: T cells, B-cell-depleted T cells, or PBMCs supplied cDNA or gDNA.

Study processing details: Estimates of nucleated cell counts were drawn from the amplification of reference gene primers. Only in-frame clones appear in the TCRdb table, and some are missing; sequencing was by immunoSEQ multiplex PCR. V, J and clone size reflect that table, while D and trimming were determined from the DNA. Here the sample spans tens of thousands of clones, about 90% being singletons. V was clipped by 6 bases and J by 6 bases; unmatched bases: 4. The CDR3 runs 13 residues. Germline-derived CDR1 and CDR2 are SGHTA and FQGNSA. This clonotype originated in an elderly man in a cohort sampled during active COVID-19. Sequencing input: peripheral blood. The chain carries TRBV7-2 and TRBJ2-3, with 9 bases that match TRBD2. Written as DNA, the CDR3 is TGTGCCAGCAGTACCCTAGCGGGGGATACGCAGTATTTT. This translates into CASSTLAGDTQYF.